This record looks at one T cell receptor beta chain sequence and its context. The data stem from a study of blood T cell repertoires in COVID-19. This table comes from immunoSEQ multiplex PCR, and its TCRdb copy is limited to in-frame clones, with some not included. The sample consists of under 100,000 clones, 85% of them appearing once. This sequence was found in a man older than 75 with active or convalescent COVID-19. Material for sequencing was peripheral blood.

CDR3 DNA: TGTGCCAGCAGTGACTCAGGGGCTTCGAACACTGAAGCTTTCTTT. It codes for CASSDSGASNTEAFF. The chain uses TRBV6-4 and TRBJ1-1; tentatively, D is TRBD1 (5 bases). This CDR3 has 15 residues. Germline V CDR1 and CDR2: MRHNA, SNTAGT. Between the trimmed V and J ends, which lost 0 bases and 1 base, there was a span of 9 bases.